Presented here are 5 T cell receptor beta chains from one specimen sequenced in a study of cytomegalovirus exposure and HLA in healthy donors. Primers: 60 Vbeta forward and 13 Jbeta reverse. Profiling relied on immunoSEQ multiplex PCR, and the TCRdb table lists in-frame clones only, not all of them. The sample holds 150,000 to 200,000 clones, 76% seen once. Sequencing input: PBMCs. These receptor sequences come from a woman aged 30 to 39 in good health and CMV-seropositive.

The genes are TRBV4-1 and TRBJ1-1; TRBD1 matches 7 bases. CDR3 size: 16 residues. Germline V gene sequence: CDR1 MGHRA, CDR2 YSYEKL. The junction had 7 bases not matched to a gene; V was cut back by 2 bases and J by 1 base. CDR3 coding DNA: TGCGCCAGCAGCCAATGCGGGACAGTTTCGAACACTGAAGCTTTCTTT. As protein: CASSQCGTVSNTEAFF.

V usage is TRBV9 and J usage is TRBJ2-5, with D hard to call. The V and J ends lost 0 bases and 0 bases respectively, with 12 bases between them. CDR1 is SGDLS, CDR2 YYNGEE, per germline. The CDR3 is made up of 16 amino acids. In DNA, the CDR3 is TGTGCCAGCAGCGTAGTCGGCAGGAAGGACCAAGAGACCCAGTACTTC. This gives the protein CASSVVGRKDQETQYF.

V is TRBV20-1 and J is TRBJ2-5; D is ambiguous. The V end was cut by 3 bases, the J end by 1 base, with 3 bases between. In germline, CDR1 is DFQATT, CDR2 SNEGSKA (reference sequence). This CDR3 spans 11 amino acids. CDR3 amino acids: CSARAQETQYF. The CDR3 DNA reads as TGCAGTGCTAGGGCCCAAGAGACCCAGTACTTC.

With respect to this clone: Germline is not matched at one junction end, which may reflect a read error. Within the sample, other DNA sequences also encode this same CDR3. This chain links TRBV5-1 with TRBJ1-6; no firm D call. The CDR3 is made up of 13 amino acids. Germline assignment: CDR1 SGHRS and CDR2 YFSETQ. CDR3 residues: CASSLRGNSPLHF. CDR3 in DNA: TGCGCCAGCAGCCTTCGAGGCAATTCGCCCCTCCACTTT.

This clone was detected only once. The chain couples TRBV9 to TRBJ1-1; no clear D gene. This CDR3 comprises 18 residues. V was cut by 2 bases and J by 3 bases, with 23 bases left in between. The germline V gene encodes CDR1 SGDLS and CDR2 YYNGEE. DNA for the CDR3: TGTGCCAGCAGCGTTGGGGTCGAGGGCGGGGTGGGGTACACTGAAGCTTTCTTT. Its translation: CASSVGVEGGVGYTEAFF.